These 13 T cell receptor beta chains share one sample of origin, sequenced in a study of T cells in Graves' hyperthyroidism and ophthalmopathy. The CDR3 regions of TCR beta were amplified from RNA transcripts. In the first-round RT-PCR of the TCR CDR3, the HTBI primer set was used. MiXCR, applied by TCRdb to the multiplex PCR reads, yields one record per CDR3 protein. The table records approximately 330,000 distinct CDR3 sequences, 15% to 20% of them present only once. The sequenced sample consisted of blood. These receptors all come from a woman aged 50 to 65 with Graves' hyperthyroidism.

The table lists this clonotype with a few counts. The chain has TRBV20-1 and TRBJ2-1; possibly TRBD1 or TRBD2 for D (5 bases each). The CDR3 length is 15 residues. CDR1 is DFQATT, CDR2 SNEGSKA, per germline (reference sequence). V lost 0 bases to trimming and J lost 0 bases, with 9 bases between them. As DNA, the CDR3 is TGCAGTGCTAGAGACGGGGCGTTCTCCTACAATGAGCAGTTCTTC. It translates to CSARDGAFSYNEQFF.

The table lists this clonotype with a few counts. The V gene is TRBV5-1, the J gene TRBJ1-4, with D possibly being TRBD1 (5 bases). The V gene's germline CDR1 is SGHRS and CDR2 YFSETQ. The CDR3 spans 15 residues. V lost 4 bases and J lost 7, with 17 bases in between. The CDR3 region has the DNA TGCGCCAGCAGCATCACAGGCTCTCAGGGTGAAAAACTGTTTTTT. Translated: CASSITGSQGEKLFF. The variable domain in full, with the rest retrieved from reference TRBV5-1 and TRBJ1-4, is KAGVTQTPRYLIKTRGQQVTLSCSPISGHRSVSWYQQTPGQGLQFLFEYFSETQRNKGNFPGRFSGRQFSNSRSEMNVSTLELGDSALYLCASSITGSQGEKLFFGSGTQLSVL.

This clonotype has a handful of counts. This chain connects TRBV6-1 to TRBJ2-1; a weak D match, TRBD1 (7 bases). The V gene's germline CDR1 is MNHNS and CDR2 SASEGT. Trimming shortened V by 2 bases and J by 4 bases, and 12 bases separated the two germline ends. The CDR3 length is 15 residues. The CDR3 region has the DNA TGTGCCAGCAGTGAATCACAGGGGACTTACAATGAGCAGTTCTTC. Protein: CASSESQGTYNEQFF.

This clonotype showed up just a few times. The CDR3 nucleotides are TGTGCCATCAGTGAAGCGGGGAACTACGAGCAGTACTTC. Protein product: CAISEAGNYEQYF. V usage is TRBV10-3 and J usage is TRBJ2-7; the match to TRBD2 covers 7 bases. Germline V gene sequence: CDR1 ENHRY, CDR2 SYGVKD. V trimming: 3 bases; J trimming: 3 bases; junction bases outside the gene matches: 2. The CDR3 totals 13 residues.

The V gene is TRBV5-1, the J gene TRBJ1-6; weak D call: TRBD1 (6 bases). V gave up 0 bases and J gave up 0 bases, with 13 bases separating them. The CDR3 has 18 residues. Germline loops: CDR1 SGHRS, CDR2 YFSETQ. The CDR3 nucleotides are TGCGCCAGCAGCTTGGGAGGGGGGCCGAGCTCCTATAATTCACCCCTCCACTTT. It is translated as CASSLGGGPSSYNSPLHF.

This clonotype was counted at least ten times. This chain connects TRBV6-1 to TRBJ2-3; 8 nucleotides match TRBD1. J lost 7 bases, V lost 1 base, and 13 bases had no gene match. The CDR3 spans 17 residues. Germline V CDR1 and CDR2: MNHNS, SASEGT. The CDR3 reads CASSEGQGTITRYTQYF. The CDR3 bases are TGTGCCAGCAGTGAAGGACAGGGGACAATAACGAGGTATACGCAGTATTTT.

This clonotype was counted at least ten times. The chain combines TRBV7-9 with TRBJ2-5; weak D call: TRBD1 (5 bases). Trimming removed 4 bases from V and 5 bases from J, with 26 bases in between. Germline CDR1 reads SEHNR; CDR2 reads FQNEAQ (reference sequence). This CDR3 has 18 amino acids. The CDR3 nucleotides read TGTGCCAGCAGCTCTGGGTTCGACAGCCAGCTCCCAAAGGAGACCCAGTACTTC. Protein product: CASSSGFDSQLPKETQYF.

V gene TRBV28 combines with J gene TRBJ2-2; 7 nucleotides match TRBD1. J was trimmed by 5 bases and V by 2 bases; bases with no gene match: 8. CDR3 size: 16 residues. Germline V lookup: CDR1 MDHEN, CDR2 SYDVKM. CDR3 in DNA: TGTGCCAGCAGTTTAGGCGGACAGGAGAGGACCGGGGAGCTGTTTTTT. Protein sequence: CASSLGGQERTGELFF.

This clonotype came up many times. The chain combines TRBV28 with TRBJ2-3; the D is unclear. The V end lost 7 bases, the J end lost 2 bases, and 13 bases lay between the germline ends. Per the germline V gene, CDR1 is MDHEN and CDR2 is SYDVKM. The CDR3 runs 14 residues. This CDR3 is CASKHSGNTDTQYF. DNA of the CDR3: TGTGCCAGCAAGCATAGTGGGAACACAGATACGCAGTATTTT.

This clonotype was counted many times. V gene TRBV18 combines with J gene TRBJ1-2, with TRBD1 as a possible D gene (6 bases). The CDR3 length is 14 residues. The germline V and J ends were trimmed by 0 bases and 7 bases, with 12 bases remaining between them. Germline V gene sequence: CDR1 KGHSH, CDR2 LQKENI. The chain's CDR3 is CASSPPPGAGGYTF. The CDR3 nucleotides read TGTGCCAGCTCACCACCTCCAGGGGCTGGTGGCTACACCTTC.

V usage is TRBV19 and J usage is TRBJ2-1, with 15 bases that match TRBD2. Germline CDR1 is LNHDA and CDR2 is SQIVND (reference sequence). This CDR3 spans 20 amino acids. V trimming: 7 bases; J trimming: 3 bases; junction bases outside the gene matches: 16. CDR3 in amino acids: CASKKEWTSGRASSYNEQFF. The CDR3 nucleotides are TGTGCCAGTAAGAAAGAATGGACTAGCGGGAGGGCCTCTAGCTACAATGAGCAGTTCTTC.

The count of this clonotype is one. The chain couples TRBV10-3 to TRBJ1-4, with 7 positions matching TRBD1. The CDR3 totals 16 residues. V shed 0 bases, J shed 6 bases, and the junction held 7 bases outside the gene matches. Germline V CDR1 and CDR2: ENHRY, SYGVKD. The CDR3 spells CAISESQTGEYEKLFF. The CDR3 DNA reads TGTGCCATCAGTGAGTCCCAAACAGGGGAATATGAAAAACTGTTTTTT.

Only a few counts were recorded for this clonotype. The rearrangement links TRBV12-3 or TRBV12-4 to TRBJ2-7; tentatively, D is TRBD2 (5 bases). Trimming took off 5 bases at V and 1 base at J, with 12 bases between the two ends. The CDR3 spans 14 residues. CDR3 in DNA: TGTGCCAGCAGTCTAACTAGTCTATCCTACGAGCAGTACTTC. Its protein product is CASSLTSLSYEQYF.